The rows below give T cell receptor beta chains drawn from one sample of a study of OX40 agonist ivuxolimab in advanced cancers. Generated by immunoSEQ multiplex PCR, the TCRdb table keeps only in-frame clones and is missing some. The sample lists 85,000 to 100,000 clones; 70% to 90% were seen once. Sequencing was performed on CD4+ or CD8+ T cells sorted from blood, taken in a trial of the OX40 agonist ivuxolimab. The receptors shown here come from an adult with an advanced solid tumor such as melanoma, head and neck, liver or kidney cancer. The CDR3 runs from the conserved cysteine through the conserved F or W. D genes are given only for firm matches. Size is stated for part of the rows, as once, few or many counts, or as a class when the clone is expanded.

cdr3_aa	cdr3_nt	v_call	j_call	d_call	clone_size
CASSPYQTTDTQYF	TGTGCCAGCTCACCCTACCAGACCACAGATACGCAGTATTTT	TRBV18	TRBJ2-3	.	.
CASSTGTGDNEQFF	TGCGCCAGCAGCACAGGGACAGGTGACAATGAGCAGTTCTTC	TRBV5-1	TRBJ2-1	TRBD1	.
CAWSVQRNTEAFF	TGTGCCTGGAGTGTACAAAGGAACACTGAAGCTTTCTTT	TRBV30	TRBJ1-1	.	.
CASSFMPRRPQETQYF	TGTGCCAGCAGCTTTATGCCCCGGCGGCCTCAAGAGACCCAGTACTTC	TRBV12-1	TRBJ2-5	.	.
CASSPGGRTYEQYF	TGTGCCAGCAGCCCGGGGGGCCGGACCTACGAGCAGTACTTC	TRBV6-1	TRBJ2-7	.	once
CASSYHEQGPAGGYTF	TGTGCCAGCAGTTACCACGAACAGGGCCCCGCGGGTGGCTACACCTTC	TRBV6-6	TRBJ1-2	.	.
CASSKLATSSYEQYF	TGTGCCAGCAGCAAACTAGCGACGTCTTCCTACGAGCAGTACTTC	TRBV2	TRBJ2-7	TRBD2	.
CASKDSNQPQHF	TGTGCCAGCAAGGACAGCAATCAGCCCCAGCATTTT	TRBV6-1	TRBJ1-5	.	.
CASSQERGPNEQFF	TGCGCCAGCAGCCAAGAGAGGGGGCCCAATGAGCAGTTCTTC	TRBV4-3	TRBJ2-1	TRBD1	few
CATTTQGVRDEQFF	TGTGCCACCACCACCCAGGGGGTCAGGGATGAGCAGTTCTTC	TRBV15	TRBJ2-1	TRBD1	once
CASSFRTGGNEQYF	TGTGCCAGCAGCTTTAGGACAGGGGGGAACGAGCAGTACTTC	TRBV7-8	TRBJ2-7	TRBD1	.
CASSIGWEGSYGYTF	TGTGCCAGCAGTATAGGTTGGGAGGGGTCCTATGGCTACACCTTC	TRBV27	TRBJ1-2	.	.
CASSVGPGGTVGDGYTF	TGTGCCAGCAGCGTAGGTCCAGGGGGGACGGTCGGGGATGGCTACACCTTC	TRBV5-4	TRBJ1-2	TRBD1	.
CASSEQGGGANVLTF	TGTGCCAGCTCGGAACAGGGTGGTGGGGCCAACGTCCTGACTTTC	TRBV18	TRBJ2-6	.	.
CASSTAGTGAYEQYF	TGTGCCAGCAGCACGGCCGGGACAGGGGCCTACGAGCAGTACTTC	TRBV7-2	TRBJ2-7	TRBD1	.
CASSPLGAGNIQYF	TGTGCCAGCAGCCCCCTGGGGGCAGGGAACATTCAGTACTTC	TRBV7-3	TRBJ2-4	.	.
CASSSGQTYNEQFF	TGTGCCAGCAGTTCGGGACAGACTTACAATGAGCAGTTCTTC	TRBV28	TRBJ2-1	TRBD1	.
CASSVPSGGTDTQYF	TGTGCCAGCAGCGTCCCTAGCGGTGGTACAGATACGCAGTATTTT	TRBV9	TRBJ2-3	TRBD2	.
CASSPPGGYTF	TGTGCCAGCAGCCCCCCTGGAGGCTACACCTTC	TRBV7-9	TRBJ1-2	.	.
CASSFRQGQPQHF	TGTGCCAGCAGCTTTAGACAGGGGCAGCCCCAGCATTTT	TRBV7-2	TRBJ1-5	TRBD1	.
CASSSPRRPETQYF	TGTGCCAGCAGTTCCCCAAGAAGGCCCGAGACCCAGTACTTC	TRBV28	TRBJ2-5	.	.
CASSSGGGDGYTF	TGTGCCAGCAGTTCAGGGGGCGGCGATGGCTACACCTTC	TRBV5-5	TRBJ1-2	TRBD1	.
CATSREGPSSYQETQYF	TGTGCCACCAGCAGAGAGGGGCCATCTTCGTACCAAGAGACCCAGTACTTC	TRBV15	TRBJ2-5	.	.
CASSFGGDSSYEQYF	TGTGCCAGCAGTTTTGGGGGTGATAGCTCCTACGAGCAGTACTTC	TRBV28	TRBJ2-7	.	.
CASSTQTGTREDYEQYF	TGTGCCAGCAGTACACAAACCGGGACTCGAGAAGACTACGAGCAGTACTTC	TRBV28	TRBJ2-7	.	.
CASSLLGGQGQPQHF	TGTGCCAGCAGTTTATTGGGGGGGCAAGGTCAGCCCCAGCATTTT	TRBV27	TRBJ1-5	.	.
CASSFEGGASHGYTF	TGCGCCAGCAGCTTCGAGGGGGGCGCATCCCATGGCTACACCTTC	TRBV5-1	TRBJ1-2	.	.
CASSQHILGASYNEQFF	TGTGCCAGCAGCCAGCATATTTTGGGGGCCTCCTACAATGAGCAGTTCTTC	TRBV4-2	TRBJ2-1	.	.
CASRQKNTNPYNEQFF	TGCGCCAGCAGGCAGAAAAACACCAATCCCTACAATGAGCAGTTCTTC	TRBV4-1	TRBJ2-1	.	once
CASSLTNRLYEQYF	TGTGCCAGCAGCTTAACTAATCGCCTCTACGAGCAGTACTTC	TRBV7-9	TRBJ2-7	.	few
CASSLLGAPGLFF	TGTGCCAGCAGTTTACTCGGAGCTCCGGGACTGTTTTTT	TRBV28	TRBJ1-4	.	.
CASSMESAVGPYEQYF	TGTGCCAGTAGTATGGAAAGTGCCGTCGGACCCTACGAGCAGTACTTC	TRBV19	TRBJ2-7	.	.
CASSRPTEDLHGYTF	TGTGCCAGCAGCCGACCGACAGAGGATCTTCATGGCTACACCTTC	TRBV28	TRBJ1-2	.	.
CASSPGTGYSTGELFF	TGTGCCAGCTCACCAGGGACAGGGTATAGCACCGGGGAGCTGTTTTTT	TRBV18	TRBJ2-2	TRBD1	.
CASSPPAGVPTSYEQYF	TGTGCCAGCAGCCCACCCGCGGGAGTCCCAACCTCCTACGAGCAGTACTTC	TRBV7-2	TRBJ2-7	TRBD2	.
CASSVVAGGPYEQYF	TGCGCCAGCAGTGTGGTCGCGGGAGGGCCCTACGAGCAGTACTTC	TRBV10-2	TRBJ2-7	TRBD2	.
CASSSLHTRAQYF	TGTGCCAGCAGCTCACTCCACACACGCGCGCAGTACTTC	TRBV7-9	TRBJ2-7	.	.
CASSWSGASYEQYF	TGTGCCAGCAGCTGGAGCGGGGCCTCCTACGAGCAGTACTTC	TRBV7-2	TRBJ2-7	TRBD2	.
CASSLWAGGMYEQFF	TGTGCCAGCAGCTTATGGGCAGGGGGCATGTATGAGCAGTTCTTC	TRBV7-3	TRBJ2-1	TRBD1	.
CASSSTLNGVANGEQFF	TGTGCCAGCAGCTCAACACTGAACGGGGTAGCGAACGGTGAGCAGTTCTTC	TRBV7-3	TRBJ2-1	.	.
CASSLVSAGWPFF	TGTGCCAGCAGCTTAGTTAGCGCAGGTTGGCCTTTCTTT	TRBV7-9	TRBJ1-1	.	.
CASNGAGTYNEQFF	TGCGCCAGCAATGGGGCTGGCACATACAATGAGCAGTTCTTC	TRBV5-1	TRBJ2-1	.	.
CASSEPTGTSGRGELFF	TGTGCCAGCAGCGAGCCGACCGGGACTAGCGGGAGGGGGGAGCTGTTTTTT	TRBV9	TRBJ2-2	TRBD2	.
CASSGGIGFYGYTF	TGTGCCAGCAGTGGAGGTATCGGGTTCTATGGCTACACCTTC	TRBV27	TRBJ1-2	.	.
CASSLAGGAGNIQYF	TGTGCCAGCAGCTTGGCGGGGGGAGCCGGAAACATTCAGTACTTC	TRBV5-4	TRBJ2-4	TRBD2	.
CASSLFLGGGQETQYF	TGTGCCAGCAGCTTATTTTTAGGGGGTGGCCAAGAGACCCAGTACTTC	TRBV7-2	TRBJ2-5	.	.
CASSLGRSSYNEQFF	TGTGCCAGCAGCCTAGGGAGGAGCTCCTACAATGAGCAGTTCTTC	TRBV11-2	TRBJ2-1	.	.
CASGQKEVEAFF	TGTGCCAGCGGGCAAAAGGAAGTTGAAGCTTTCTTT	TRBV5-4	TRBJ1-1	.	.
CASSLSGGPNTEAFF	TGTGCCAGCAGCCTCTCCGGGGGCCCGAACACTGAAGCTTTCTTT	TRBV4-2	TRBJ1-1	.	.
CAWMGRNSQETQYF	TGTGCCTGGATGGGGAGAAACAGCCAAGAGACCCAGTACTTC	TRBV30	TRBJ2-5	.	.
CASGGAQANYGYTF	TGTGCCAGCGGCGGGGCCCAAGCTAACTATGGCTACACCTTC	TRBV28	TRBJ1-2	.	.
CASSAIRGGSVF	TGTGCCAGCAGTGCAATCAGGGGGGGGTCCGTCTTC	TRBV2	TRBJ2-7	.	.